This entry lists 26 T cell receptor beta chains sequenced from one sample in a study of T cells in localized non-small cell lung cancer. Measured with immunoSEQ multiplex PCR; TCRdb has only the in-frame clones, and not every one. The sample lists roughly 3,000 clones, around 30% occurring once. The sample here was lung tumor tissue, taken before any cancer treatment. These receptors all come from an older female donor with stage I lung adenocarcinoma.

This clone is medium-sized. The chain joins TRBV6-8 to TRBJ1-6, with D tentatively TRBD1 (5 bases). V lost 0 bases and J 8 bases, leaving 11 bases between the germline ends. This CDR3 is built from 15 residues. Germline V lookup: CDR1 MNHGY, CDR2 SAAAGT. The chain's CDR3 is CASSYSGEGDSPLHF. In DNA, the CDR3 is TGTGCCAGCAGTTACTCAGGGGAAGGGGATTCACCCCTCCACTTT.

The chain has TRBV23-1 and TRBJ2-4; D gene unclear. TRBV23-1 carries the ORF label, with uncertain function. V was cut by 0 bases and J by 0 bases, with 9 bases left in between. The CDR3 covers 16 residues. The CDR3 nucleotides read TGCGCCAGCAGTCAATCGGGCCTTCTAGCCAAAAACATTCAGTACTTC. Its translation is CASSQSGLLAKNIQYF.

This clone is medium-sized in the sample. The chain joins TRBV11-3 to TRBJ2-2; D may match TRBD1 or TRBD2 (5 bases each). The CDR3 length is 16 residues. Germline CDR1 is SGHNT and CDR2 is YENEEA. The V gene lost 3 bases and the J gene lost 5 bases, with 16 bases spanning the gap. CDR3 in DNA: TGTGCCAGCAGCTTGCACGCGAGGGGCAGGACCGGGGAGCTGTTTTTT. It translates to CASSLHARGRTGELFF.

This chain connects TRBV19 to TRBJ1-2; no reliable D call. This CDR3 is built from 12 residues. V was trimmed by 4 bases and J by 8 bases, leaving 11 bases between them. The germline V gene encodes CDR1 LNHDA and CDR2 SQIVND (reference sequence). CDR3: CASSRAGGGYTF. In nucleotides, the CDR3 is TGTGCCAGTAGTAGAGCGGGTGGCGGCTACACCTTC.

The chain has TRBV11-3 and TRBJ2-5; TRBD1 matches at 8 bases. With V trimmed by 5 bases and J by 5 bases, 7 bases remained unmatched. This CDR3 is built from 14 residues. The germline CDR1 and CDR2 sequences are SGHNT and YENEEA. The chain's CDR3 is CASSRDRSQETQYF. The CDR3 DNA sequence: TGTGCCAGCAGCAGGGACAGGTCTCAGGAGACCCAGTACTTC.

This clone has just a few counts. The chain is built from TRBV11-3 and TRBJ1-2, with 7 bases that match TRBD1. The CDR3 has 14 residues. Germline CDR1 and CDR2: SGHNT and YENEEA. Germline trimming cut 1 base from V and 8 bases from J; bases unmatched to any gene: 7. This chain's CDR3 is CASSLGTGFYGYTF. In DNA, the CDR3 is TGTGCCAGCAGCTTAGGGACAGGCTTCTACGGCTACACCTTC.

J is TRBJ1-4 and V is TRBV19; perhaps TRBD1 as D (6 bases). Trimming removed 6 bases at V and 0 bases at J, with 8 bases between. CDR1 LNHDA and CDR2 SQIVND come from the germline V gene (reference sequence). This CDR3 contains 14 residues. The CDR3 nucleotides are TGTGCCAGTAGATCAGGGGCAACTAATGAAAAACTGTTTTTT. Translating it yields CASRSGATNEKLFF.

This clone has only a few counts. The chain uses TRBV6-8 and TRBJ1-3; D unclear. The V end was cut by 6 bases, the J end by 6 bases, with 9 bases between. Germline V lookup: CDR1 MNHGY, CDR2 SAAAGT. The CDR3 loop spans 12 amino acids. The DNA of the CDR3 is TGTGCCAGCAGAGGTTGGGAAAACACCATATATTTT. This gives the protein CASRGWENTIYF.

CDR3 nucleotide sequence: TGTGCCAGCAGTGAAGGGGGGGACACCGGGGAGCTGTTTTTT. Its protein product is CASSEGGDTGELFF. The V gene is TRBV25-1, the J gene TRBJ2-2, with 7 bases lining up with TRBD2. With 2 bases clipped from V and 3 bases from J, the junction kept 0 bases outside the gene matches. Germline V lookup: CDR1 MGHDK, CDR2 SYGVNS. This CDR3 has 14 amino acids.

By proportion, this clone is large. V gene TRBV11-3 combines with J gene TRBJ2-1, with D maybe TRBD2 (5 bases). With 4 bases removed from V and 4 bases from J, the gap between germline ends came to 17 bases. Per the germline V gene, CDR1 is SGHNT and CDR2 is YENEEA. The CDR3 extends over 16 amino acids. CDR3 sequence: CASSSVQVGVYNEQFF. The CDR3 bases are TGTGCCAGCAGCTCAGTGCAGGTCGGGGTGTACAATGAGCAGTTCTTC.

The V and J genes are TRBV30 and TRBJ1-4, with D possibly being TRBD1 (5 bases). V gave up 1 base and J gave up 5 bases, with 11 bases separating them. Germline CDR1 and CDR2: GTSNPN and SVGIG (reference sequence). The CDR3 extends over 14 amino acids. For the CDR3, the DNA is TGTGCCTGGAGTGAGGACAAGTGGAATGAAAAACTGTTTTTT. This translates into CAWSEDKWNEKLFF.

This clone is medium-sized. The gene calls are TRBV11-3 and TRBJ1-2; unclear D gene. CDR3 length: 16 residues. Trimming left V 5 bases short and J 1 base short, with 17 bases between. The germline CDR1 and CDR2 sequences are SGHNT and YENEEA. Written as DNA, the CDR3 is TGTGCCAGCAGCCCCAGTCGTGAGGCCTATAACTATGGCTACACCTTC. This translates into CASSPSREAYNYGYTF.

The chain links TRBV10-1 to TRBJ2-7, with 9 nucleotides matching TRBD2. V was pared by 0 bases and J by 8 bases, with 2 bases of the junction left unmatched. Germline CDR1 and CDR2: WNHNN and SYGVQD (reference sequence). There are 13 residues in the CDR3. The CDR3: CASSESSGGKQYF. For the CDR3, the DNA is TGCGCCAGCAGTGAGTCCAGCGGGGGGAAGCAGTACTTC.

This clone appeared a few times. The chain uses TRBV9 and TRBJ2-7, with 10 bases fitting TRBD1. Losses at the gene ends were 3 bases for V and 2 bases for J; bases not matched to a gene: 5. The V gene's germline CDR1 is SGDLS and CDR2 YYNGEE. The CDR3 covers 15 residues. The CDR3 DNA sequence: TGTGCCAGCAGCGCCGGGACAGGGGTGACCTACGAGCAGTACTTC. This gives the protein CASSAGTGVTYEQYF.

The V and J genes are TRBV15 and TRBJ1-6; 7 bases fit TRBD1. Per germline, CDR1 LNHNV and CDR2 YYDKDF (reference sequence). The CDR3 is 14 amino acids. V dropped 5 bases and J dropped 6; count of bases not matched to a gene: 4. This CDR3 reads CATSPGTVNSPLHF. For the CDR3, the DNA is TGTGCCACCAGCCCCGGGACAGTTAATTCACCCCTCCACTTT.

The J gene is TRBJ2-1, the V gene TRBV6-8; TRBD1 matches at 7 bases. V was clipped by 10 bases and J by 6 bases; unmatched bases: 15. CDR1 MNHGY and CDR2 SAAAGT come from the germline V gene. This CDR3 is built from 15 residues. The CDR3: CAIRTSKGAGNEQFF. The DNA of the CDR3 is TGTGCCATCAGAACCTCGAAGGGGGCGGGCAATGAGCAGTTCTTC.

In its sample, this clone was seen a few times. The gene calls are TRBV6-8 and TRBJ2-7; 9 bases match TRBD1. Trimming removed 5 bases from V and 6 bases from J; junction bases left unmatched: 5. Germline-derived CDR1 and CDR2 are MNHGY and SAAAGT. This CDR3 has 13 amino acids. The CDR3 DNA reads as TGTGCCAGCAGTGATGGGACAGGGATCGAGCAGTACTTC. Its translation: CASSDGTGIEQYF.

The chain has TRBV5-1 and TRBJ2-1; the D call may be TRBD1 or TRBD2 (7 bases each). Trimming left V 1 base short and J 8 bases short, with 19 bases between. Germline CDR1 and CDR2: SGHRS and YFSETQ. CDR3 length: 16 amino acids. The CDR3 DNA is TGCGCCAGCAGCTTGTTCTACAGGGGAGGGATGGATGAGCAGTTCTTC. Its protein product is CASSLFYRGGMDEQFF.

This clone has just a few counts. The V and J genes are TRBV11-3 and TRBJ2-5; D may be TRBD2 (6 bases). The CDR3 sequence is 16 residues long. Trimming left V 1 base short and J 4 bases short, with 16 bases between. CDR1 and CDR2 from the germline V gene are SGHNT and YENEEA. The CDR3 DNA reads as TGTGCCAGCAGCTTAGGACCGACTAGAGAAGTAGAGACCCAGTACTTC. The encoded protein is CASSLGPTREVETQYF. Drawing the rest from reference TRBV11-3 and TRBJ2-5, the complete variable domain is EAGVVQSPRYKIIEKKQPVAFWCNPISGHNTLYWYLQNLGQGPELLIRYENEEAVDDSQLPKDRFSAERLKGVDSTLKIQPAELGDSAVYLCASSLGPTREVETQYFGPGTRLLVL.

The rearrangement joins TRBV28 to TRBJ2-6; D not resolved. The V gene's germline CDR1 is MDHEN and CDR2 SYDVKM. The germline V and J ends were trimmed by 9 bases and 0 bases, with 9 bases remaining between them. The CDR3 extends over 14 amino acids. CDR3 nucleotides: TGTGCCAGTCGACGGACCTCTGGGGCCAACGTCCTGACTTTC. This gives the protein CASRRTSGANVLTF.

The genes are TRBV12-5 and TRBJ1-2; D not certain. V lost 7 bases to trimming and J lost 6 bases, with 18 bases between them. CDR1 and CDR2 from the germline V gene are LGHNT and FRNRAP. CDR3 length equals 14 residues. The chain's CDR3 is CASALNGPGNGYTF. For the CDR3, the DNA is TGTGCTAGTGCCCTGAACGGGCCTGGGAATGGCTACACCTTC.

The chain is built from TRBV18 and TRBJ1-4, with D perhaps TRBD1 (6 bases). CDR3 length equals 15 residues. The germline V and J ends were trimmed by 4 bases and 0 bases, with 9 bases remaining between them. Per germline, CDR1 KGHSH and CDR2 LQKENI. Written as DNA, the CDR3 is TGTGCCAGCTCACGACAGGATGCAACTAATGAAAAACTGTTTTTT. Translation gives CASSRQDATNEKLFF.

The J gene is TRBJ1-5, the V gene TRBV29-1; TRBD1 agrees at 7 bases. V shed 5 bases, J shed 5 bases, and the junction held 12 bases outside the gene matches. Germline loops: CDR1 SQVTM, CDR2 ANQGSEA. The CDR3 has 15 amino acids. The CDR3 DNA is TGCAGCGTTTCCCCAGGGGGGCAGGGGGATCAGCCCCAGCATTTT. It is translated as CSVSPGGQGDQPQHF. The full variable domain, with the rest looked up from reference TRBV29-1 and TRBJ1-5, is SAVISQKPSRDICQRGTSLTIQCQVDSQVTMMFWYRQQPGQSLTLIATANQGSEATYESGFVIDKFPISRPNLTFSTLTVSNMSPEDSSIYLCSVSPGGQGDQPQHFGDGTRLSIL.

The chain couples TRBV19 to TRBJ2-3, with 10 bases aligning to TRBD2. The CDR3 is made up of 15 amino acids. After removal of 1 base from V and 4 bases from J, the junction contained 2 bases not matched to a gene. CDR1 and CDR2 from the germline V gene are LNHDA and SQIVND (reference sequence). In DNA, the CDR3 is TGTGCCAGTAGTATAGCCCTAGCGGGGGCAGATACGCAGTATTTT. Protein: CASSIALAGADTQYF. The variable domain in full, with the rest retrieved from reference TRBV19 and TRBJ2-3, is DGGITQSPKYLFRKEGQNVTLSCEQNLNHDAMYWYRQDPGQGLRLIYYSQIVNDFQKGDIAEGYSVSREKKESFPLTVTSAQKNPTAFYLCASSIALAGADTQYFGPGTRLTVL.

By share of the sample, this clone is medium-sized. This chain links TRBV7-2 with TRBJ1-2; D is possibly TRBD1 (5 bases). The CDR3 totals 13 residues. Per germline, CDR1 SGHTA and CDR2 FQGNSA. V shed 9 bases and J shed 5 bases, with 16 bases lying between them. In DNA form, the CDR3 reads TGTGCCAGAAGCCGCAGGGAGGAGTATGGCTACACCTTC. Its translation: CARSRREEYGYTF.

The V and J genes are TRBV11-3 and TRBJ1-2; D perhaps matches TRBD1 (6 bases). V shed 6 bases and J shed 5 bases, with 19 bases lying between them. CDR3 length equals 15 residues. Germline V gene data show CDR1 as SGHNT and CDR2 as YENEEA. The CDR3 reads CASRPGGTPIYGYTF. In DNA form, the CDR3 reads TGTGCCAGCAGACCCGGGGGCACTCCTATATATGGCTACACCTTC.